Below, 25 T cell receptor beta chains from the same sample are listed, as sequenced in a study of blood T cell repertoires in COVID-19. Libraries were prepared by immunoSEQ multiplex PCR; TCRdb keeps only in-frame clonotypes and omits some of them. The data hold roughly 200,000 clones, with approximately 85% observed a single time. Sequences were obtained from peripheral blood. These receptors came from a woman in her 70s with active or convalescent COVID-19.

The rearrangement joins TRBV5-5 to TRBJ2-1; 8 bases are shared with TRBD2. The CDR3 has 13 amino acids. V trimming: 4 bases; J trimming: 5 bases; junction bases outside the gene matches: 2. Germline lookup yields CDR1 SGHKS and CDR2 YYEKEE (reference sequence). The CDR3 bases are TGTGCCAGCAGCCTGCGGGGGGACAATGAGCAGTTCTTC. Translated: CASSLRGDNEQFF.

The gene calls are TRBV29-1 and TRBJ2-7, with TRBD2 matching over 11 bases. The CDR3 is made up of 13 amino acids. In germline, CDR1 is SQVTM, CDR2 ANQGSEA. The junction had 3 bases not matched to a gene; V was cut back by 4 bases and J by 4 bases. CDR3 sequence: CSVVGLADYEQYF. DNA for the CDR3: TGCAGCGTTGTGGGACTAGCGGATTACGAGCAGTACTTC.

The gene calls are TRBV5-1 and TRBJ2-7, with TRBD1 matching over 8 bases. Germline V gene sequence: CDR1 SGHRS, CDR2 YFSETQ. There are 14 residues in the CDR3. V lost 4 bases and J lost 3; bases outside the gene matches: 6. CDR3 coding DNA: TGCGCCAGCAGCGTCGGGACAGGCCTCTACGAGCAGTACTTC. This gives the protein CASSVGTGLYEQYF.

The chain employs TRBV3-1 (or the pseudogene TRBV3-2) and TRBJ1-1, with TRBD1 matching 11 bases. Trimming cost V 4 bases and J 4 bases; bases outside gene matches: 5. Germline-derived CDR1 and CDR2 are LGHDT and YNNKEL (reference sequence). The CDR3 is 15 residues long. The CDR3: CASSPRDRGFTEAFF. The CDR3 DNA reads TGTGCCAGCAGCCCGCGGGACAGGGGGTTCACTGAAGCTTTCTTT.

V usage is TRBV18 and J usage is TRBJ2-3; D remains unclear. Germline CDR1 reads KGHSH; CDR2 reads LQKENI. The CDR3 totals 16 residues. The V end was cut by 4 bases, the J end by 7 bases, with 21 bases between. CDR3 sequence reads: CASSRRVSDGANTQYF. For the CDR3, the DNA is TGTGCCAGCTCACGCCGGGTATCTGACGGAGCTAATACGCAGTATTTT.

The chain combines TRBV5-1 with TRBJ1-4; TRBD1 might be the D (5 bases). The V end lost 0 bases, the J end lost 6 bases, and 12 bases lay between the germline ends. Germline lookup yields CDR1 SGHRS and CDR2 YFSETQ. The CDR3 length is 15 residues. In DNA, the CDR3 is TGCGCCAGCAGCTTGGGCATTGGCAGGGATGAAAAACTGTTTTTT. It yields the protein CASSLGIGRDEKLFF.

The rearrangement uses TRBV3-1 (or the pseudogene TRBV3-2) and TRBJ2-3; D is unclear. V was clipped by 3 bases and J by 2 bases, with 6 bases between them. The CDR3 has 13 amino acids. CDR1 and CDR2 from the germline V gene are LGHDT and YNNKEL (reference sequence). The CDR3, as DNA: TGTGCCAGCAGCCACCCAAACACAGATACGCAGTATTTT. This codes for CASSHPNTDTQYF.

The rearrangement uses TRBV9 and TRBJ1-5; 7 nucleotides agree with TRBD1. This CDR3 is 15 amino acids long. V lost 4 bases, J lost 7 bases, and 11 bases stayed unmatched. CDR1 SGDLS and CDR2 YYNGEE come from the germline V gene. CDR3 in amino acids: CASSPLDRADQPQHF. The CDR3 DNA sequence: TGTGCCAGCAGCCCACTAGACAGGGCAGACCAGCCCCAGCATTTT. The complete variable domain, with remaining parts taken from reference TRBV9 and TRBJ1-5, reads DSGVTQTPKHLITATGQRVTLRCSPRSGDLSVYWYQQSLDQGLQFLIQYYNGEERAKGNILERFSAQQFPDLHSELNLSSLELGDSALYFCASSPLDRADQPQHFGDGTRLSIL.

The chain couples TRBV19 to TRBJ2-7; the match to TRBD1 covers 7 bases. Germline V CDR1 and CDR2: LNHDA, SQIVND (reference sequence). V was pared by 1 base and J by 1 base, with 4 bases of the junction left unmatched. CDR3 length: 15 residues. As DNA, the CDR3 is TGTGCCAGTAGTATAGGACAGGGAGAATCCTACGAGCAGTACTTC. It codes for CASSIGQGESYEQYF.

The CDR3 nucleotides are TGCGCCAGCCAAGCCGACGAGGGAAACTTTTGGTACGAGCAGTACTTC. This gives the protein CASQADEGNFWYEQYF. The rearrangement links TRBV4-1 to TRBJ2-7, with D possibly matching TRBD2 (5 bases). The CDR3 runs 16 residues. CDR1 is MGHRA, CDR2 YSYEKL, per germline. Between the trimmed V and J ends, which lost 8 bases and 4 bases, there was a span of 24 bases.

The gene calls are TRBV27 and TRBJ2-5; 9 nucleotides align to TRBD2. Germline V CDR1 and CDR2: MNHEY, SMNVEV (reference sequence). Unmatched junction bases numbered 11, after V lost 5 bases and J lost 7 bases. The CDR3 contains 15 residues. Here the CDR3 reads CASSPGVAGVWTQYF. The CDR3 nucleotides read TGTGCCAGCAGTCCCGGAGTAGCGGGAGTTTGGACCCAGTACTTC.

The chain carries TRBV7-3 and TRBJ1-6; 8 bases match TRBD1. Germline CDR1 and CDR2: SGHTA and FQGTGA. This CDR3 contains 16 residues. Trimming cost V 2 bases and J 3 bases; bases outside gene matches: 3. This chain's CDR3 is CASSLRDRLYNSPLHF. Here the CDR3 DNA reads TGTGCCAGCAGCTTACGGGACAGGCTCTATAATTCACCCCTCCACTTT.

J is TRBJ1-2 and V is TRBV6-5; D is unresolved. Per germline, CDR1 MNHEY and CDR2 SVGAGI. Between the trimmed V and J ends, which lost 6 bases and 0 bases, there was a span of 11 bases. The CDR3 covers 14 residues. CDR3 DNA sequence: TGTGCCAGCAGACGATCCGGGGCTAACTATGGCTACACCTTC. It codes for CASRRSGANYGYTF.

This clone was seen just once. V usage is TRBV5-6 and J usage is TRBJ2-7, with 9 bases matching TRBD2. This CDR3 contains 15 residues. The germline CDR1 and CDR2 sequences are SGHDT and YYEEEE. The trim removed 3 bases at V and 6 bases at J, leaving 10 bases unmatched. The CDR3 region is CASSSLAGAHPEQYF. The CDR3 DNA follows: TGTGCCAGCAGCTCCTTAGCGGGAGCCCACCCCGAGCAGTACTTC.

This clone was found once. Written as DNA, the CDR3 is TGTGCCACGGACGGGACAGGGGGCCTAGAGAGCACCGGGGAGCTGTTTTTT. This translates into CATDGTGGLESTGELFF. The chain has TRBV9 and TRBJ2-2; the match to TRBD1 covers 12 bases. The CDR3 is made up of 17 amino acids. The V gene end was trimmed by 9 bases and the J gene end by 4 bases; junction bases not matched to a gene: 13. The germline gives CDR1 SGDLS, CDR2 YYNGEE.

The chain carries TRBV5-1 and TRBJ2-1; 7 positions agree with TRBD2. Losses at the gene ends were 0 bases for V and 6 bases for J; bases not matched to a gene: 6. Germline CDR1 reads SGHRS; CDR2 reads YFSETQ. The CDR3 consists of 15 residues. CDR3 protein: CASSLVAGAVNEQFF. DNA for the CDR3: TGCGCCAGCAGCTTGGTGGCGGGAGCAGTCAATGAGCAGTTCTTC.

To note about this clone: A much bigger clone sits one base away, suggesting this may be a read error. V gene TRBV5-1 combines with J gene TRBJ2-7; 8 nucleotides line up with TRBD1. Germline loops: CDR1 SGHRS, CDR2 YFSETQ. V was pared by 2 bases and J by 3 bases, with 1 base of the junction left unmatched. CDR3 length: 13 residues. Here the CDR3 reads CASSFTGGYEQYF. The CDR3 DNA reads TGCGCCAGCAGCTTCACAGGGGGCTACGAGCAGTACTTC.

The chain recombines TRBV19 with TRBJ2-1, with D possibly TRBD2 on 6 matching bases. Between the trimmed V and J ends, which lost 2 bases and 0 bases, there was a span of 11 bases. Germline loops: CDR1 LNHDA, CDR2 SQIVND (reference sequence). This CDR3 has 16 amino acids. As DNA, the CDR3 is TGTGCCAGTAGTATATCGGGAGCTGGCTCCTACAATGAGCAGTTCTTC. It yields the protein CASSISGAGSYNEQFF.

The chain is built from TRBV9 and TRBJ2-1; maybe TRBD2 (5 bases). Per the germline V gene, CDR1 is SGDLS and CDR2 is YYNGEE. V dropped 3 bases and J dropped 8 bases, with 15 bases sitting between them. The CDR3 totals 14 residues. This CDR3 is CASSGLALSDEQFF. CDR3 DNA sequence: TGTGCCAGCAGCGGGTTAGCGCTGAGCGATGAGCAGTTCTTC. Variable domain in full (rest from reference TRBV9 and TRBJ2-1): DSGVTQTPKHLITATGQRVTLRCSPRSGDLSVYWYQQSLDQGLQFLIQYYNGEERAKGNILERFSAQQFPDLHSELNLSSLELGDSALYFCASSGLALSDEQFFGPGTRLTVL.

The chain employs TRBV9 and TRBJ1-2, with 8 bases aligning to TRBD1. Germline CDR1 SGDLS, CDR2 YYNGEE. V shed 4 bases and J 3 bases; nucleotides not matched to a gene: 11. CDR3 length: 16 amino acids. CDR3 coding DNA: TGTGCCAGCAGCCCCAGGGGGGACAGGTCCGACTATGGCTACACCTTC. Translated, it gives CASSPRGDRSDYGYTF.

This sequence joins TRBV28 and TRBJ1-1; 7 bases map to TRBD1. The V gene's germline CDR1 is MDHEN and CDR2 SYDVKM. Trimming at V came to 2 bases and at J to 2 bases, leaving 5 bases not matched to a gene. There are 15 residues in the CDR3. The CDR3 is CASSLRRTGNTEAFF. The CDR3 DNA sequence: TGTGCCAGCAGTTTAAGAAGGACAGGCAACACTGAAGCTTTCTTT.

This clone was seen more than once but under ten times. The chain combines TRBV3-1 (or the pseudogene TRBV3-2) with TRBJ1-5, with D unclear. Trimming stripped 0 bases from V and 7 bases from J, with 13 bases between. Germline-derived CDR1 and CDR2 are LGHDT and YNNKEL (reference sequence). The CDR3 runs 15 residues. The CDR3: CASSQDPREGQPQHF. Here the CDR3 DNA reads TGTGCCAGCAGCCAAGATCCAAGGGAGGGACAGCCCCAGCATTTT.

The gene calls are TRBV5-1 and TRBJ1-3, with unresolved D. CDR3 size: 15 residues. Deletions cut 5 bases from V and 4 bases from J, with 16 bases between. CDR1 SGHRS and CDR2 YFSETQ come from the germline V gene. This CDR3 is CASSPFGGLGNTIYF. The CDR3 DNA sequence: TGCGCCAGCAGTCCTTTTGGCGGGCTAGGAAACACCATATATTTT.

The chain uses TRBV27 and TRBJ2-4; D is perhaps TRBD1 (5 bases). This CDR3 region has 12 residues. Trimming took 5 bases from V and 11 from J, leaving 13 bases between them. Germline CDR1 is MNHEY and CDR2 is SMNVEV (reference sequence). CDR3 nucleotide sequence: TGTGCCAGCAGTCCCAGGGTTGGTTTTCAGTACTTC. Translation gives CASSPRVGFQYF.

This clone was seen a few times. This chain links TRBV7-3 with TRBJ1-1, with D possibly TRBD1 on 5 matching bases. V was clipped by 4 bases and J by 1 base, with 7 bases between them. The CDR3 is 13 amino acids. Germline-derived CDR1 and CDR2 are SGHTA and FQGTGA. For the CDR3, the DNA is TGTGCCAGCAGCTACCAGGGGAACACTGAAGCTTTCTTT. It yields the protein CASSYQGNTEAFF.